The 11 T cell receptor beta chains in this list originate from one sample, sequenced in a study of control samples from healthy donors and cancer patients. The assay was immunoSEQ multiplex PCR, and TCRdb's table has in-frame clones only and misses some. The table includes about 110,000 clones, more than 85% detected once. The sequenced sample was blood. The receptors here all came from a woman aged 45-59 years in good health.

The chain's CDR3 is CASRQGGTNEKLFF. The CDR3 nucleotides are TGCGCCAGCAGACAGGGGGGCACTAATGAAAAACTGTTTTTT. The V gene is TRBV5-1, the J gene TRBJ1-4, with 8 bases matching TRBD1. The CDR3 is 14 amino acids. Germline V gene data show CDR1 as SGHRS and CDR2 as YFSETQ. The trim removed 5 bases at V and 2 bases at J, leaving 2 bases unmatched.

This clone was counted a single time. The sample contains more than one DNA sequence encoding this CDR3. The CDR3 here is CASSLNRGGRTEAFF. CDR3 in DNA: TGTGCCAGCAGCTTAAACAGGGGGGGACGCACTGAAGCTTTCTTT. This sequence joins TRBV7-9 and TRBJ1-1, with 8 bases fitting TRBD1. The CDR3 runs to 15 residues. J was trimmed by 4 bases and V by 2 bases; bases with no gene match: 6. Germline V lookup: CDR1 SEHNR, CDR2 FQNEAQ (reference sequence).

The CDR3 nucleotides read TGCGCCAGCAGCCAAGAAAGGGGTAGAACTGGGGCCAACGTCCTGACTTTC. Protein sequence: CASSQERGRTGANVLTF. The V call is TRBV4-3, the J call TRBJ2-6; weak D call: TRBD1 (5 bases). V was trimmed by 0 bases and J by 2 bases, leaving 11 bases between them. The CDR3 contains 17 residues. Germline CDR1 LGHNA, CDR2 YSLEER.

The chain uses TRBV7-3 and TRBJ2-3, with unresolved D. This CDR3 contains 13 residues. Germline V gene sequence: CDR1 SGHTA, CDR2 FQGTGA. Trimming took 2 bases from V and 2 from J, leaving 5 bases between them. The CDR3: CASSLGYTDTQYF. CDR3 in DNA: TGTGCCAGCAGCTTAGGATACACAGATACGCAGTATTTT. The whole variable domain, remainder taken from reference TRBV7-3 and TRBJ2-3, is GAGVSQTPSNKVTEKGKYVELRCDPISGHTALYWYRQSLGQGPEFLIYFQGTGAADDSGLPNDRFFAVRPEGSVSTLKIQRTERGDSAVYLCASSLGYTDTQYFGPGTRLTVL.

The CDR3 sequence: CASSVQGASNEKLFF. As DNA, the CDR3 is TGTGCCAGCAGCGTACAGGGGGCGTCTAATGAAAAACTGTTTTTT. The rearrangement links TRBV9 to TRBJ1-4; 8 nucleotides match TRBD1. Germline lookup yields CDR1 SGDLS and CDR2 YYNGEE. V was pared by 1 base and J by 3 bases, with 2 bases of the junction left unmatched. The CDR3 spans 15 residues.

The chain is built from TRBV5-1 and TRBJ2-3, with D perhaps TRBD1 (6 bases). Trimming removed 7 bases at V and 1 base at J, with 10 bases between. The germline V gene encodes CDR1 SGHRS and CDR2 YFSETQ. CDR3 length equals 13 residues. The CDR3 bases are TGCGCCAGCGAGGGGGAGCGCACAGATACGCAGTATTTT. Encoded protein: CASEGERTDTQYF.

The V call is TRBV27, the J call TRBJ2-7; possible D gene TRBD1, 5 bases. This CDR3 spans 17 amino acids. The germline gives CDR1 MNHEY, CDR2 SMNVEV (reference sequence). Trimming pared 0 bases from V and 0 bases from J, leaving 15 bases between. CDR3 nucleotides: TGTGCCAGCAGTTTATCGGTAGGGGCGGCGAGCTCCTACGAGCAGTACTTC. Its protein product is CASSLSVGAASSYEQYF.

The V and J genes are TRBV30 and TRBJ1-6; possible D gene TRBD1, 6 bases. Trimming removed 4 bases from V and 7 bases from J, with 20 bases in between. The length of the CDR3 is 16 residues. The germline V gene has CDR1 GTSNPN and CDR2 SVGIG (reference sequence). The CDR3 DNA reads TGTGCCTGGATCTCCGCCGGGGGCGCGGGGAATTCACCCCTCCACTTT. It translates to CAWISAGGAGNSPLHF.

The CDR3: CASSPEAFF. In nucleotides, the CDR3 is TGTGCCAGCAGTCCAGAAGCTTTCTTT. The V call is TRBV7-9, the J call TRBJ1-1; D ambiguous. CDR3 length: 9 residues. The germline gives CDR1 SEHNR, CDR2 FQNEAQ (reference sequence). V was pared by 6 bases and J by 8 bases, with 4 bases between.

V gene TRBV5-5 combines with J gene TRBJ2-6, with no clear D. V was pared by 1 base and J by 0 bases, with 5 bases between. This CDR3 is 15 amino acids long. CDR1 is SGHKS and CDR2 is YYEKEE in the germline V gene (reference sequence). DNA of the CDR3: TGTGCCAGCAGCTTGATGGACTCTGGGGCCAACGTCCTGACTTTC. Its translation is CASSLMDSGANVLTF.

V usage is TRBV6-5 and J usage is TRBJ1-1; D is ambiguous. Trimming removed 2 bases from V and 3 bases from J, with 10 bases in between. The CDR3 has 14 residues. Germline lookup yields CDR1 MNHEY and CDR2 SVGAGI. CDR3 protein: CASSYDLPHTEAFF. The CDR3 DNA reads as TGTGCCAGCAGTTACGATCTACCTCACACTGAAGCTTTCTTT.